The 2 T cell receptor beta chains below all came from one sample that was sequenced in a study of vaccination effects on CD4 cells after COVID-19. The ViraFEST assay expanded antigen-specific CD4+ T cells with viral peptide pools before sequencing. Isolating CD4+ T cells followed approximately ten days of culture. None of these healthy vaccinees had been infected with SARS-CoV-2 before vaccination. Profiled with immunoSEQ multiplex PCR; TCRdb holds only in-frame clones, not every one. The sample yields around 25,000 clones, 73% seen once. These receptors are not linked to any known antigen. Sequences were derived from CD4+ T cells from PBMCs cultured with SARS-CoV-2 spike peptides, sampled before COVID-19 vaccination. All receptors come from a human donor who received a COVID-19 vaccine.

The sample holds a few counts of this clone. The chain carries TRBV10-3 and TRBJ2-3; D unresolved. This CDR3 has 14 amino acids. The germline gives CDR1 ENHRY, CDR2 SYGVKD. Trimming took 8 bases from V and 1 from J, leaving 13 bases between them. The CDR3 protein is CAIRSSVGTDTQYF. The DNA of the CDR3 is TGTGCCATCCGCTCCAGCGTCGGCACAGATACGCAGTATTTT.

V usage is TRBV4-1 and J usage is TRBJ2-5; the match to TRBD1 covers 7 bases. Germline V gene lookup returns CDR1 MGHRA and CDR2 YSYEKL. The CDR3 runs 15 residues. Trimming took 4 bases from V and 4 from J; bases not matched to a gene: 9. The CDR3 nucleotides are TGCGCCAGCAGCCCCAATACAGGGGTGAGAGAGACCCAGTACTTC. This sequence encodes CASSPNTGVRETQYF.